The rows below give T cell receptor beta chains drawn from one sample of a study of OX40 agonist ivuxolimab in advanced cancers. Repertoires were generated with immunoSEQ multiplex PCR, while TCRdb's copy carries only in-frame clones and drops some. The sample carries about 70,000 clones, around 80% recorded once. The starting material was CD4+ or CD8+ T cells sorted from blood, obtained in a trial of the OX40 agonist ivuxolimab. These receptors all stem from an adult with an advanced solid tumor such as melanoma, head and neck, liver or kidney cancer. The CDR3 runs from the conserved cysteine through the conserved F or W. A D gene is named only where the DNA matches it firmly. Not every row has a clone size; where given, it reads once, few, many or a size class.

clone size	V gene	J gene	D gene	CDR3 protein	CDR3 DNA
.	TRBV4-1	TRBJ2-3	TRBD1	CASSQGQGASTDTQYF	TGCGCCAGCAGCCAGGGACAGGGGGCGAGCACAGATACGCAGTATTTT
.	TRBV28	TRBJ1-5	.	CASSLVSSNQPQHF	TGTGCCAGCAGTTTAGTTTCCAGCAATCAGCCCCAGCATTTT
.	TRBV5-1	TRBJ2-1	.	CASSGATRPNYNEQFF	TGCGCCAGCAGCGGGGCCACGCGCCCCAACTACAATGAGCAGTTCTTC
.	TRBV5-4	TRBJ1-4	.	CASSQDQANGANEKLFF	TGTGCCAGCAGCCAAGATCAAGCAAACGGAGCTAATGAAAAACTGTTTTTT
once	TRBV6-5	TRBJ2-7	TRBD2	CASSYSGGGVGYEQYF	TGTGCCAGCAGTTACTCCGGGGGAGGGGTCGGGTACGAGCAGTACTTC
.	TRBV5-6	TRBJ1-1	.	CASTLLAQGARTEAFF	.
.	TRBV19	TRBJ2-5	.	CASSTWGRQAETQYF	TGTGCCAGTAGTACTTGGGGGAGGCAGGCGGAGACCCAGTACTTC
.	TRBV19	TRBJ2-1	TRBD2	CASSSGTIGTYNEQFF	TGTGCCAGTAGTTCCGGGACTATCGGTACCTACAATGAGCAGTTCTTC
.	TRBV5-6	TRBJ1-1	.	CASSLAVNTEAFF	TGTGCCAGCAGCTTGGCGGTGAACACTGAAGCTTTCTTT
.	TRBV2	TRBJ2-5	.	CASSPGTLQETQYF	TGTGCCAGCAGTCCCGGGACTTTACAAGAGACCCAGTACTTC
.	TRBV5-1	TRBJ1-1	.	CASSLTDTEAFF	TGCGCCAGCAGCTTGACAGACACTGAAGCTTTCTTT
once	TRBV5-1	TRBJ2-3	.	CASSLSSGSTDTQYF	TGCGCCAGCAGCTTGAGCAGCGGGAGCACAGATACGCAGTATTTT
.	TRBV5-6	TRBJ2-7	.	CASSLLQGRTYEQYF	TGTGCCAGCAGCTTGCTTCAGGGGAGAACCTACGAGCAGTACTTC
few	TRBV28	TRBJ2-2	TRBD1	CASSLSGTGTGELFF	TGTGCCAGCAGTTTATCTGGGACAGGCACCGGGGAGCTGTTTTTT
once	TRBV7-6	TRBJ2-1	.	CASSREGGSSYNEQFF	TGTGCCAGCAGCCGTGAGGGGGGAAGCTCCTACAATGAGCAGTTCTTC
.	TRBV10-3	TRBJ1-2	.	CAISFQGNYGYTF	TGTGCCATCAGCTTTCAGGGCAACTATGGCTACACCTTC
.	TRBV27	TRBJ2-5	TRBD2	CASSLSGLAGLTQYF	TGTGCCAGCAGTTTATCGGGACTAGCGGGATTGACCCAGTACTTC
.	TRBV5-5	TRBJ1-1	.	CASSSRVSGGESTEAFF	TGTGCCAGCAGCTCTAGGGTGTCCGGGGGCGAGAGCACTGAAGCTTTCTTT
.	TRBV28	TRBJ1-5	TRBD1	CASSPGQGSNQPQHF	TGTGCCAGCAGTCCCGGACAGGGAAGCAATCAGCCCCAGCATTTT
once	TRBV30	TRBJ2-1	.	CAWSVRPDYNEQFF	TGTGCCTGGAGTGTTCGGCCGGACTACAATGAGCAGTTCTTC
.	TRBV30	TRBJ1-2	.	CASGTSANYGYTF	TGTGCCTCGGGGACGTCCGCTAACTATGGCTACACCTTC
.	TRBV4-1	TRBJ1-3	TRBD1	CASSQVGQRSSGNTIYF	TGCGCCAGCAGCCAAGTGGGACAGCGAAGCTCTGGAAACACCATATATTTT
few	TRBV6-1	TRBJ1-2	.	CASIETPTALGGYTF	TGTGCCAGCATCGAAACACCCACAGCGTTGGGTGGCTACACCTTC
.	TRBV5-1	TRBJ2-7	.	CASSFAWGEERLEQYF	TGCGCCAGCAGCTTTGCTTGGGGGGAAGAGCGTCTCGAGCAGTACTTC
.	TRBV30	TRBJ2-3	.	CAWKGGSYTQYF	TGTGCCTGGAAAGGGGGGAGTTATACGCAGTATTTT
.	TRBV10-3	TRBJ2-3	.	CAISGKAEGQTDTQYF	TGTGCCATCAGTGGAAAGGCGGAGGGCCAGACAGATACGCAGTATTTT
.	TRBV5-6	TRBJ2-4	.	CASCQLAKNIQYF	TGTGCCAGCTGTCAGTTAGCCAAAAACATTCAGTACTTC
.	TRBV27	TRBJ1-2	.	CASSSAYRDDYGYTF	TGTGCCAGCAGCTCCGCCTACAGGGACGACTATGGCTACACCTTC
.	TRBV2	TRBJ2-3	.	CASSEDRQGTDTQYF	TGTGCCAGCAGTGAAGACCGACAGGGCACAGATACGCAGTATTTT
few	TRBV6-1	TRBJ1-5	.	CASIGGNQPQHF	TGTGCCAGCATAGGAGGAAATCAGCCCCAGCATTTT
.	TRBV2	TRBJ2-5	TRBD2	CASSVGRGGNQETQYF	TGTGCCAGCAGTGTAGGACGGGGGGGTAACCAAGAGACCCAGTACTTC
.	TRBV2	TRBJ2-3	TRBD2	CASTSGAGGTNTQYF	TGTGCCAGTACCTCCGGAGCGGGGGGCACGAATACGCAGTATTTT
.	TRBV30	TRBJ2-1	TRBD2	CAWSASGNEQFF	TGTGCCTGGAGTGCTAGCGGCAATGAGCAGTTCTTC
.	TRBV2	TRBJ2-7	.	CASASGLTYEQYF	TGTGCCAGCGCCAGCGGACTAACCTACGAGCAGTACTTC
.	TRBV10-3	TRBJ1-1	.	CAISSGTHTEAFF	TGTGCCATCAGCTCTGGGACGCACACTGAAGCTTTCTTT
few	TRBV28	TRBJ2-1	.	CASSPGRGAYNEQFF	TGTGCCAGCAGTCCCGGACGGGGAGCCTACAATGAGCAGTTCTTC
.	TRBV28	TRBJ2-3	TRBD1	CASSASTGGTDTQYF	TGTGCCAGCAGCGCGTCGACAGGGGGTACAGATACGCAGTATTTT
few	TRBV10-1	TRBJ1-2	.	CASSLGRNYGYTF	TGCGCCAGCAGTTTGGGACGGAACTATGGCTACACCTTC
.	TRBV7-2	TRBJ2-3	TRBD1	CASSLEPGTGTDTQYF	TGTGCCAGCAGCTTAGAACCCGGGACAGGGACAGATACGCAGTATTTT
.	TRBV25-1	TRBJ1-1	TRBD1	CASSATGSTEAFF	TGTGCCAGCAGTGCGACAGGGTCCACTGAAGCTTTCTTT
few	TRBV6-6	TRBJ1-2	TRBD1	CASSPGQGHNYGYTF	TGTGCCAGCAGTCCGGGACAGGGCCATAACTATGGCTACACCTTC
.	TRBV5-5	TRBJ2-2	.	CASSLEGANTGELFF	TGTGCCAGCAGCTTGGAGGGGGCGAACACCGGGGAGCTGTTTTTT
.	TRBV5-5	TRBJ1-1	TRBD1	CASSWDRSNTEAFF	TGTGCCAGCAGCTGGGACAGGTCGAACACTGAAGCTTTCTTT
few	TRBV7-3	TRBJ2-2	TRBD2	CASPQSGRAITGELFF	TGTGCCAGCCCCCAAAGCGGGAGGGCAATCACCGGGGAGCTGTTTTTT
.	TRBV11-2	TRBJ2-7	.	CASSLVKGKIFDEQYF	TGTGCCAGCAGCTTAGTTAAGGGGAAGATCTTTGACGAGCAGTACTTC